The 10 T cell receptor beta chains presented below share a single source sample, sequenced in a study of vaccination effects on CD4 cells after COVID-19. Sequencing used immunoSEQ multiplex PCR; TCRdb keeps in-frame clones, though not all of them. Of 40,000 to 60,000 clones in the sample, about 74% are singletons; the top ten hold around 8.9%. An approximately ten-day culture period preceded the isolation of CD4+ T cells. No cognate antigen is known for these TCRs. The starting material was CD4+ T cells from PBMCs cultured without peptide, obtained before COVID-19 vaccination. The receptors originated from a human donor who had a prior SARS-CoV-2 infection.

The CDR3 sequence: CASSIRGPGRGDYGYTF. CDR3 DNA: TGTGCCAGTAGTATCAGGGGGCCGGGCCGGGGCGACTATGGCTACACCTTC. V and J are TRBV19 and TRBJ1-2; the match to TRBD1 covers 8 bases. CDR1 is LNHDA, CDR2 SQIVND, per germline (reference sequence). The CDR3 totals 17 residues. J gave up 3 bases and V 3 bases, and 12 bases lay outside the gene matches.

This clone was counted a single time. The rearrangement uses TRBV5-1 and TRBJ2-5, with 11 bases that match TRBD2. V shed 0 bases and J 5 bases; nucleotides not matched to a gene: 6. Germline loops: CDR1 SGHRS, CDR2 YFSETQ. The length of the CDR3 is 16 residues. The DNA of the CDR3 is TGCGCCAGCAGCTTGGTTTTAGCGGGAGGGCAGGAGACCCAGTACTTC. Its protein is CASSLVLAGGQETQYF.

The chain employs TRBV3-1 (or the pseudogene TRBV3-2) and TRBJ2-5; D gene ambiguous. Trimming left V 0 bases short and J 4 bases short, with 6 bases between. Germline V gene data show CDR1 as LGHDT and CDR2 as YNNKEL (reference sequence). The CDR3 runs 13 residues. The CDR3 coding sequence is TGTGCCAGCAGCCAAGATAGTGGAGAGACCCAGTACTTC. Protein: CASSQDSGETQYF.

The chain joins TRBV5-4 to TRBJ1-2; TRBD1 matches at 10 bases. The trim removed 4 bases at V and 4 bases at J, leaving 10 bases unmatched. Germline V lookup: CDR1 SGHNT, CDR2 YYREEE (reference sequence). The CDR3 consists of 16 residues. CDR3 residues: CASSHPDRGLGYGYTF. DNA for the CDR3: TGTGCCAGCAGCCACCCGGACAGGGGGTTAGGCTATGGCTACACCTTC. The whole variable domain, filled in from reference TRBV5-4 and TRBJ1-2, reads ETGVTQSPTHLIKTRGQQVTLRCSSQSGHNTVSWYQQALGQGPQFIFQYYREEENGRGNFPPRFSGLQFPNYSSELNVNALELDDSALYLCASSHPDRGLGYGYTFGSGTRLTVV.

To note about this clone: The germline gene is not matched at one end of the junction; a read error may be the cause. As DNA, the CDR3 is TGTGCCATCAGTGATGGGACAGGGCCCCTGGGACTAGCGGGGGGCGATTTT. Its translation: CAISDGTGPLGLAGGDF. This rearrangement joins TRBV10-3 to TRBJ2-3; 15 bases are a match to TRBD2. The germline CDR1 and CDR2 sequences are ENHRY and SYGVKD. The CDR3 extends over 17 amino acids.

This clone was seen only a few times. The gene calls are TRBV6-1 and TRBJ2-5; D might be TRBD2 (5 bases). Germline CDR1 and CDR2: MNHNS and SASEGT. V lost 2 bases and J 5 bases, leaving 15 bases between the germline ends. The CDR3 is 15 amino acids. In DNA form, the CDR3 reads TGTGCCAGCAGTGAAAGGGTGCTAGCAGGCGAGACCCAGTACTTC. Protein product: CASSERVLAGETQYF.

The chain links TRBV6-5 to TRBJ2-7; D remains ambiguous. The germline CDR1 and CDR2 sequences are MNHEY and SVGAGI. This CDR3 spans 14 amino acids. The V end lost 6 bases, the J end lost 1 base, and 13 bases lay between the germline ends. In DNA, the CDR3 is TGTGCCAGCAGCTCCGGACGGAATTCCTACGAGCAGTACTTC. This translates into CASSSGRNSYEQYF.

The rearrangement joins TRBV19 to TRBJ2-2; 7 bases fit TRBD1. The trim removed 4 bases at V and 0 bases at J, leaving 5 bases unmatched. CDR3 length: 16 residues. Germline V gene lookup returns CDR1 LNHDA and CDR2 SQIVND (reference sequence). The CDR3 here is CASSTDRPANTGELFF. CDR3 in DNA: TGTGCCAGTAGTACGGACAGGCCCGCGAACACCGGGGAGCTGTTTTTT.

The rearrangement links TRBV6-2 or TRBV6-3 to TRBJ2-5, with D possibly matching TRBD2 (6 bases). The CDR3 runs 13 residues. CDR1 and CDR2 (germline): MNHEY, SVGEGT. Trimming took off 4 bases at V and 3 bases at J, with 9 bases between the two ends. This chain's CDR3 is CASSWWREETQYF. CDR3 DNA: TGTGCCAGCAGTTGGTGGAGGGAAGAGACCCAGTACTTC.

CDR3 nucleotide sequence: TGTGCCAGCAGCCGACTAGCGGGGGGCGGCACCGGGGAGCTGTTTTTT. This encodes CASSRLAGGGTGELFF. The chain is built from TRBV7-3 and TRBJ2-2; 13 nucleotides line up with TRBD2. The germline V gene encodes CDR1 SGHTA and CDR2 FQGTGA. Germline trimming cut 5 bases from V and 4 bases from J; bases unmatched to any gene: 4. The CDR3 runs 16 residues.